This entry concerns a single TCR beta chain. Its antigen is not known. Some clones are missing from TCRdb's copy, which holds only in-frame ones; the method was immunoSEQ multiplex PCR. The sample yields some 550,000 clones, 97% seen once. The CDR3 contains 11 residues. Looked up from germline, CDR1 is MRHNA and CDR2 is SNTAGT. The germline V and J ends were trimmed by 1 base and 8 bases, with 5 bases remaining between them. This sample was taken from a study of shared clonotypes between healthy human individuals. General study points: Incomplete sequencing of sorted subsets was indicated by rarefaction despite large depth. Roughly 5% of naive CD4 clonotypes were shared across a handful of donors.

The study enrolled healthy HIV-negative adults without recent acute infections or vaccinations as donors. Caucasian adults living in Nashville, Tennessee, provided all samples. The receptor's source is a young woman in good health. This chain links TRBV6-4 with TRBJ1-1; D not certain. The specimen sequenced was naive CD4+ T cells sorted from blood. Subset noted: CD45RA+ positively selected. For the CDR3, the DNA is TGTGCCAGCAGTGACTTGGGAGAAGCTTTCTTT. Translating gives CASSDLGEAFF.